This TCR beta chain was captured in a study of cytomegalovirus exposure and HLA in healthy donors (TCRdb year 2017). Some background on the complete study: In an earlier analysis of about 560 of the donors, 250 to 350 Gb of sequence data and about 110 million unique TCR beta sequences from 150 million to 200 million T cells were reported. Approximately 310 gigabases of sequencing data and around 88 million unique TCR sequences made up an early release that covered some 640 HLA-typed donors. Of the 300 to 500 genotyped donors, over 80% were placed in the genetic ancestry cluster associated with self-reported Caucasian donors. The study was designed to test whether signatures of past pathogen exposure could be identified by cataloging public T cell receptors. Using immunosequencing, the study profiled T cell repertoires from fewer than 850 subjects and related those repertoires to cytomegalovirus serostatus. In addition to the first cohort of 666 subjects, a separate validation cohort of over 90 different subjects was used. High-throughput TCR immunosequencing, statistical association of individual TCRs with disease status, and machine learning were combined to predict cytomegalovirus infection status. A later analysis re-analyzed previously published TCR beta repertoires from 500 to 700 donors and added high-resolution HLA genotyping to study TCR occurrence patterns. Rather than using new phenotypic data, the later analysis identified candidate immune exposures from TCR beta sequences and from how often those sequences occurred across donors. An earlier analysis of 587 of the donors used high-throughput TCR beta sequencing to judge whether each TCR beta V gene segment behaved as functional or pseudogenic. Alongside the repertoire data, information on donor age, sex, ethnicity and CMV serostatus was compiled. A later genetic analysis took genome-wide SNP genotypes for about three fifths of the 666 donors and used that subset as a discovery cohort. All discovery cohort repertoires had been generated on a single sequencing platform. HLA typing covered class I and class II loci at four-digit resolution. The number of typed donors differed by locus: roughly 629-640 for A, B, C, DRB1 and DQB1; approximately 530 for DQA1; 606 for DPA1; and some 450 for DPB1. Roughly 5 DR-DQ haplotypes were handled as single units for association and clustering, since linkage in the cohort was strong. Across about 370 genotyped donors of the cohort, an average of approximately 200,000 unique TCR beta nucleotide sequences per donor were sequenced, and approximately 17% of those sequences were non-productive. Summary of the overall study and its limitations: About 17 rarely observed V segments, including chromosome 9 orphons, were excluded from the earlier analysis of approximately 500 of the donors because counts were too low. A cluster of highly shared sequence variants was judged likely to be a technical artifact of the sequencing pipeline. Because the 87-base-pair reads could not distinguish some IMGT-functional V segments, including TRBV6-2 and TRBV6-3, those segments were excluded. In a later analysis, most CMV-associated TCR beta chains were found to appear HLA-restricted, with HLA associations seemingly driven largely by CMV exposure. While some public TCRs were present in many individuals, most TCR sequences turned up only very rarely across donors. HLA typing was unavailable for some donors at each locus, so association tests used only the typed subset. An earlier analysis of approximately 500 of the donors showed that most TCR beta V segments appeared in productive rearrangements either about 87% or about 30% of the time, which broadly matched IMGT annotations. In a later analysis, HLA-associated TCR beta chains were found to be more clonally expanded and to have lower generation probabilities than equally common non-associated chains. Immune exposure information for the cohort was limited to CMV serostatus. At a false discovery rate of 0.05, a later analysis linked around 15,000 TCR beta sequences to specific HLA alleles. A further reported finding was that TCR beta sequences accurately predicted the HLA-A and HLA-B alleles for most subjects in the first cohort. In vitro tests confirmed that a few of the cytomegalovirus-associated TCR beta chains recognize cytomegalovirus antigens. Only TCR beta chains were sequenced in this cohort, and the absence of alpha or paired-chain data limited detectable features. In both the original and validation cohorts, the classifier was reported to diagnose cytomegalovirus status with high specificity and sensitivity. Assigning TCR associations to individual alleles was difficult when HLA alleles, especially DR and DQ, strongly co-occurred. A later analysis found that TCR association rates varied across HLA loci, with DRB1 alleles showing the most associated TCRs and HLA-C alleles the fewest. The study listed approximately 160 TCR beta chains as associated with cytomegalovirus. Linkage disequilibrium might explain the correlated functional status among segregating V segments, but an unknown experimental factor could not be ruled out. Compared with the 666-donor mean, donors in an Asian-associated ancestry cluster had fewer N-insertions in productive TCRs, according to a later genetic analysis. In a later analysis, several top co-occurrence clusters were reported to appear linked to parvovirus B19, influenza, CMV and Epstein-Barr virus. Presence/absence analyses assumed roughly uniform sequencing depth across donors, an assumption that may not hold. The authors suggested that the approach could potentially be generalized to other disease states and immunological phenotypes. In a later genetic analysis, a missense DCLRE1C variant was associated with V-gene and J-gene trimming of TCR beta chains, and the association was replicated in an independent cohort.

Of note for this clone: Its antigen is unknown. Base qualities are not recorded, but no much larger clone differs from it by a single base.

In total, about 650 healthy bone marrow donors made up the cohort. At the time of sampling, every cohort member was nominally healthy, though immune exposures that went unrecorded were likely present. The donor was CMV seronegative and was included in the group of hundreds of seronegative cohort members. Every donor gave a peripheral blood sample, and the peripheral blood mononuclear cells from that sample were used for TCR beta sequencing. Genomic DNA extraction from the blood cell samples was performed with the Qiagen DNeasy Blood Extraction Kit. Library construction relied on the immunoSEQ multiplex PCR assay. For the multiplex PCR, a mixture combining 60 forward primers for TCR Vbeta segments and 13 reverse primers for TCR Jbeta segments was used. The CDR3 region of rearranged TCR beta genes was amplified from genomic DNA with a multiplex PCR assay. The amplified TCR beta libraries were sequenced on the Illumina HiSeq System as 87-base-pair reads. The paper's data handling went like this. A later analysis tallied some 79 million unique TCR beta chains across the 666 repertoires, and 10 million to 11 million of those chains were shared by two or more donors. Raw reads were error-corrected and collapsed into unique sequences by a nearest-neighbor algorithm in which closely related sequences were merged to remove PCR and sequencing errors. CDR3 sequences were aligned to IMGT reference sequences to assign V, D and J gene segments. For a sequence to be retained, at least a six-nucleotide match to both a V gene segment and a J gene segment was required. A rearrangement was called productive if the CDR3 had no stop codons and remained in frame with V and J, and every other rearrangement was called non-productive. CDR3 was defined by IMGT convention, running from the second conserved V-encoded cysteine to the conserved J-encoded phenylalanine. The earlier analysis of about 590 of the donors excluded sequences that lacked an unambiguous match to a single V gene segment. In an earlier analysis of 587 of the donors, V segments were called functional above 56.7% productive rearrangements and were called segregating when the between-donor standard deviation exceeded 5%. To diagnose cytomegalovirus status from the catalog of TCR beta chain sequences, a statistical classification framework was built. In a later analysis, V and J genes were assigned by comparing TCR nucleotide sequences against IMGT/GENE-DB human TR gene sequences. A later analysis assigned CDR3 sequences and most-parsimonious VDJ recombination scenarios with the TCRdist pipeline. In a later analysis, each TCR beta chain was defined by its CDR3 amino acid sequence together with its V-gene family, and reads lacking a unique V-gene family were excluded. As a way to deal with suspected cross-contamination and a sequencing artifact, a later analysis dropped roughly 600 nucleotide sequences that were highly shared and had low generation probability. In a later analysis, a clonal expansion index for each public chain was calculated from normalized within-repertoire ranks of inferred template counts. In a later analysis, generation probabilities were computed with a VDJ recombination model fitted to out-of-frame rearrangements, and the resulting probabilities were checked against IGoR. A later analysis scored TCR-TCR, TCR-HLA and TCR-CMV co-occurrence with hypergeometric tests, applying a repertoire-size bias correction to TCR pairs. In a later analysis, false discovery rates were estimated by permuting HLA or CMV assignments 20 times. A later analysis grouped co-occurring TCRs with DBSCAN, adding TCRdist sequence similarity when clustering within HLA-allele-positive subsets. Co-occurrence clustering excluded repertoires with fewer than 30,000 or more than 120,000 public chains, plus five with anomalous nucleotide sharing. What TCRdb holds here is the immuneACCESS table cut down to in-frame rearrangements. Part of the clones is not present; checked against another copy, under half of the missing clones reflect an unresolved V gene, and the others are unexplained. V, J and clone size reflect that table, while D and trimming were determined from the DNA. This sample gives about 110,000 clones in total; roughly 80% of them show up just once. The ten biggest clones cover under 2% of the sample.

The germline V gene (reference sequence) yields MNHNY for CDR1 and SVGAGI for CDR2. The germline V and J ends show losses of 5 bases and 6 bases respectively, and no gene match explains 11 bases of the junction. The CDR3, from cysteine to phenylalanine, totals 16 residues. Only the CDR3 DNA is retained, 48 bases long and in frame from the first base. Sequenced input: PBMCs. The receptor chain draws on TRBV6-6 and TRBJ1-5; 9 bases in the middle match TRBD1. The clonotype originates from a man aged 45-60 years in good health and CMV-seronegative. The DNA sequence follows: TGTGCCAGCAGTCAGGGACTAGGGACAGGGATTCAGCCCCAGCATTTT. This codes for CASSQGLGTGIQPQHF.